A selection of T cell receptor beta chains follows, all from one sample in a study of OX40 agonist ivuxolimab in advanced cancers. TCRdb keeps only in-frame clones here, not all; method: immunoSEQ multiplex PCR. This repertoire shows approximately 64,000 clones, approximately 90% found once; its top ten account for 2.5% to 3%. Sequenced here: CD4+ or CD8+ T cells sorted from blood, sampled in a trial of the OX40 agonist ivuxolimab. The source is an adult with an advanced solid tumor such as melanoma, head and neck, liver or kidney cancer. The CDR3 runs from the conserved cysteine through the conserved F or W. A D gene is named only where the DNA matches it firmly. For some rows the clone size is stated as once, few or many, or as a class when expanded; others skip it.

-	TRBD1	TRBJ1-1	TRBV28	TGTGCCAGCAGAGTACCGGGACAGGGGAACACTGAAGCTTTCTTT	CASRVPGQGNTEAFF
-	-	TRBJ2-1	TRBV28	TGTGCCAGCAGTTTCCCTCCGGGACAACGACAAGAAAAGCAGTTCTTC	CASSFPPGQRQEKQFF
-	-	TRBJ1-6	TRBV19	TGTGCCAGTAGTATCGGGGAATCACCCCTCCACTTT	CASSIGESPLHF
-	-	TRBJ1-3	TRBV28	TGTGCCAGCAGTTTCTTCAGCTCTGGAAACACCATATATTTT	CASSFFSSGNTIYF
-	-	TRBJ2-2	TRBV18	TGTGCCAGCTCACCACGAGACAAGAACACCGGGGAGCTGTTTTTT	CASSPRDKNTGELFF
-	TRBD1	TRBJ1-2	TRBV6-5	TGTGCCAGCAGTTGGGGACAGGGGCCATTTAACTATGGCTACACCTTC	CASSWGQGPFNYGYTF
-	-	TRBJ1-1	TRBV2	TGTGCCAGCAGTGATACGTGGCCGGAAGCTTTCTTT	CASSDTWPEAFF
-	-	TRBJ2-1	TRBV7-2	TGTGCCAGCAGCTTAGACACGGGGATCAACAATGAGCAGTTCTTC	CASSLDTGINNEQFF
-	TRBD2	TRBJ2-2	TRBV6-6	TGTGCCAGCAGCAGGCTAGCGGGCTTGAACACCGGGGAGCTGTTTTTT	CASSRLAGLNTGELFF
few	TRBD2	TRBJ2-3	TRBV28	TGTGCCAGCAGGGAATACTGGACTAGCGGGATCACAGATACGCAGTATTTT	CASREYWTSGITDTQYF
-	-	TRBJ2-7	TRBV5-6	TGTGCCAGCACCGTAAGGGGGGCGATTTTATACGAGCAGTACTTC	CASTVRGAILYEQYF
few	-	TRBJ1-1	TRBV6-4	TGTGCCAGCAGCGTTTCGACAGCGAACACTGAAGCTTTCTTT	CASSVSTANTEAFF
-	TRBD1	TRBJ1-1	TRBV29-1	TGCAGCGTTGCAATGGACAGGGGGACCGAAGCTTTCTTT	CSVAMDRGTEAFF
-	-	TRBJ2-3	TRBV18	TGTGCCAGCTCACCTCGATGGGGGGAGACGCAGTATTTT	CASSPRWGETQYF
-	TRBD1	TRBJ2-1	TRBV18	TGTGCCAGCTCACCAACGACAGGGGTTGAGCAGTTCTTC	CASSPTTGVEQFF
-	-	TRBJ2-2	TRBV27	TGTGCCAGCAGTTTATATACAGGGAGCACCGGGGAGCTGTTTTTT	CASSLYTGSTGELFF
-	-	TRBJ2-2	TRBV7-9	TGTGCCAGTGTACAGTCTTTAAACTCCGGGGAGCTGTTTTTT	CASVQSLNSGELFF
-	-	TRBJ2-3	TRBV19	TGTGCCAGTAGTCCCAGGGAGTACACAGATACGCAGTATTTT	CASSPREYTDTQYF
few	-	TRBJ1-5	TRBV5-1	TGCGCCAGCAGCTTTGGCCCCACATTCTATAGCTGGCAATCAGCCCAGCATTTT	CASSFGPTFYSWQSAQHF
-	TRBD1	TRBJ2-7	TRBV5-5	TGTGCCAGCAGCTTCGGGACAGGGGTCTACGAGCAGTACTTC	CASSFGTGVYEQYF
-	-	TRBJ2-3	TRBV15	TGTGCCACCAGCAGAGAATGGGATAGCACAGATACGCAGTATTTT	CATSREWDSTDTQYF
-	-	TRBJ1-1	TRBV6-5	TGTGCCAGCAGGGTGGGACAAGGGAACACTGAAGCTTTCTTT	CASRVGQGNTEAFF
-	-	TRBJ1-2	TRBV19	TGTGCCACTCGACAGGTCTATGGCTACACCTTC	CATRQVYGYTF
-	TRBD2	TRBJ2-1	TRBV7-9	TGTGCCAGCAGCTTTTGGACTAGAAACAATGAGCAGTTCTTC	CASSFWTRNNEQFF
-	-	TRBJ2-7	TRBV6-1	TGTGCCAGCAGTGAATCGACCGGTACCTACGAGCAGTACTTC	CASSESTGTYEQYF
-	TRBD1	TRBJ2-5	TRBV13	TGTGCCAGCAGCCTGGGACAGGGGGGGTCGGAGACCCAGTACTTC	CASSLGQGGSETQYF
-	TRBD1	TRBJ1-1	TRBV19	TGTGCCAGTAGTATAACCTCCGGGACAGGGACGGAAGCTTTCTTT	CASSITSGTGTEAFF
-	-	TRBJ2-3	TRBV7-2	TGTGCCAGCAGCCCACCCGGGAGACCTTGGGATACGCAGTATTTT	CASSPPGRPWDTQYF
few	TRBD2	TRBJ2-3	TRBV15	TGTGCCACCAGCAGAGGTTTGCTAGCGGCAGGCACAGATACGCAGTATTTT	CATSRGLLAAGTDTQYF
-	TRBD2	TRBJ2-2	TRBV11-3	TGTGCCAGCAGCTTAGTAGCGGGACTGAACACCGGGGAGCTGTTTTTT	CASSLVAGLNTGELFF
-	-	TRBJ2-3	TRBV30	TGTGCCTGGAGTACCGGGGGCACAGATACGCAGTATTTT	CAWSTGGTDTQYF
-	-	TRBJ1-1	TRBV7-3	TGTGCCAGCAGCTTAGGGGGAGCGGGGAACACTGAAGCTTTCTTT	CASSLGGAGNTEAFF
-	TRBD1	TRBJ2-3	TRBV10-3	TGTGCCATCAGCCGGGACAGTTCCACAGATACGCAGTATTTT	CAISRDSSTDTQYF
-	-	TRBJ1-5	TRBV28	TGTGCCAGCAGCGATCGGGGGGGAGGCAGCAATCAGCCCCAGCATTTT	CASSDRGGGSNQPQHF
-	-	TRBJ2-7	TRBV29-1	TGCAGCGTCCTGCCCCCCGGGACCGGGCCCTACGAGCAGTACTTC	CSVLPPGTGPYEQYF
-	-	TRBJ2-1	TRBV2	TGTGCCAGCAGTGATCTCCTTTCCGGGAATGAGCAGTTCTTC	CASSDLLSGNEQFF
-	TRBD2	TRBJ2-3	TRBV5-1	TGCGCCAGCAGCTTGTGGGCTAGCGGATCTAGCACAGATACGCAGTATTTT	CASSLWASGSSTDTQYF
-	-	TRBJ1-3	TRBV28	TGTGCCAGCAGTTTATGGGGCGGGGTCAGCTCTGGAAACACCATATATTTT	CASSLWGGVSSGNTIYF
few	-	TRBJ2-5	TRBV7-8	TGTGCCAGCAGCCCCCCCGAGGGCCAAGAGACCCAGTACTTC	CASSPPEGQETQYF
-	-	TRBJ2-6	TRBV5-5	TGTGCCAGCAGCCCGTCAGCTGGGGACTCTGGGGCCAACGTCCTGACTTTC	CASSPSAGDSGANVLTF
-	TRBD1	TRBJ1-1	TRBV5-1	TGCGCCAGCAGCACCTCGGACAGGAGGCTGGAAGCTTTCTTT	CASSTSDRRLEAFF
once	-	TRBJ1-6	TRBV7-2	TGTGCCAGCAGTTACGCATTGTTCGGGGGCGCCGCAACCCTCCACTTT	CASSYALFGGAATLHF
-	-	TRBJ1-5	TRBV19	TGTGCCAGTACCCGACAGGCGATAAGCAATCAGCCCCAGCATTTT	CASTRQAISNQPQHF